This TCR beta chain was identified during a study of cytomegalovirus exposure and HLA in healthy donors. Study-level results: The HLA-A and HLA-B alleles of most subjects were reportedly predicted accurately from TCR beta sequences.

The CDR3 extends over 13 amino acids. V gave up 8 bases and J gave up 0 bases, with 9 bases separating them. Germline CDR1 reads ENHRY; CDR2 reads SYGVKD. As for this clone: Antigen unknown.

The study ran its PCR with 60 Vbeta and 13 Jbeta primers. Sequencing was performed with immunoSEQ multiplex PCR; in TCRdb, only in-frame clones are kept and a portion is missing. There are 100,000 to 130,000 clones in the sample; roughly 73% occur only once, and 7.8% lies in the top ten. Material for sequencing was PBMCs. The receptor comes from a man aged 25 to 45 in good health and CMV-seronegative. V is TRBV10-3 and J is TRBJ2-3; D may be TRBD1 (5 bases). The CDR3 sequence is CAIGAASTDTQYF. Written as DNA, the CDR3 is TGTGCCATCGGGGCGGCTAGCACAGATACGCAGTATTTT.